A selection of T cell receptor beta chains follows, all from one sample in a study of blood T cell repertoires in COVID-19. Produced via immunoSEQ multiplex PCR; TCRdb's table is partial and in-frame only. The sample yields 300,000 to 350,000 clones, approximately 83% seen once. Sequencing was carried out using PBMCs or T cells enriched from blood (not recorded which). The source of these receptors is a man aged 25 to 40 who had recovered from COVID-19. Both conserved end residues are part of each CDR3. A D gene is named only where the DNA matches it firmly. Not all rows give a size; the values are once, few, many and, for expanded clones, a class.

clone_size j_call cdr3_length d_call v_call cdr3_nt cdr3_aa
- TRBJ1-1 13 - TRBV5-1 TGCGCCAGCAGCTTGGTCGGGAGGAGTAGAGCTTTCTTT CASSLVGRSRAFF
- TRBJ1-1 14 - TRBV7-9 TGTGCCAGCAGCTCACAGGGTTTGGACACTGAAGCTTTCTTT CASSSQGLDTEAFF
- TRBJ1-6 13 TRBD1 TRBV12-3/TRBV12-4 TGTGCCAGCAGACTAGACAGGGCTTCACCCCTCCACTTT CASRLDRASPLHF
- TRBJ1-6 17 TRBD1 TRBV30 TGTGCCTGGAGTGTCGGGACAGGGGGCTTTTATAATTCACCCCTCCACTTT CAWSVGTGGFYNSPLHF
few TRBJ1-2 15 - TRBV7-2 TGTGCCAGCAGCTTAGCGTCGATTAGTCTCACCACCTACACCTTC CASSLASISLTTYTF
once TRBJ1-4 17 TRBD1 TRBV5-5 TGTGCCAGCAGCTTGGCCTGGGCAGGGGGACGGAGGGAAAAACTGTTTTTT CASSLAWAGGRREKLFF
- TRBJ1-2 13 - TRBV30 TGTGCCTGGAGTGTATTAGGGGTCTTGGGCTACACCTTC CAWSVLGVLGYTF
- TRBJ2-5 14 TRBD2 TRBV9 TGTGCCAGCAGCAGGACTAGCGGGGTGGAGACCCAGTACTTC CASSRTSGVETQYF
- TRBJ1-6 13 - TRBV25-1 TGTGCCAGCGGACCCCAGGGGAAATCACCCCTCCACTTT CASGPQGKSPLHF
- TRBJ1-5 12 TRBD1 TRBV2 TGTGCCAGCAGGACAGGGGAGCAGCCCCAGCATTTT CASRTGEQPQHF
- TRBJ1-3 14 TRBD1 TRBV13 TGTGCCAGCAGCTTCGGACAGGACCGAAACACCATATATTTT CASSFGQDRNTIYF
- TRBJ2-1 15 TRBD2 TRBV6-4 TGTGCCAGCAGTGATGAGTCTAGCGGGGCCTTCGAGCAGTTCTTC CASSDESSGAFEQFF
- TRBJ2-4 16 - TRBV9 TGTGCCAGCAGCGTAGACGACGGCCGGGGGAAAAACATTCAGTACTTC CASSVDDGRGKNIQYF
- TRBJ1-2 11 - TRBV20-1 TGCAGTGCCCCTCGTAACTATGGCTACACCTTC CSAPRNYGYTF
- TRBJ1-2 14 TRBD1 TRBV9 TGTGCCAGCAGCGTGGCGGGACAGGGAGATGGCTACACCTTC CASSVAGQGDGYTF
- TRBJ1-1 14 TRBD1 TRBV29-1 TGCAGCGTTGTTCGCGACAGGGGGCTAAGTGAAGCTTTCTTT CSVVRDRGLSEAFF
- TRBJ1-2 16 - TRBV14 TGTGCCAGCAGCCATCTATCGGAGGGTATCGGCTATGGCTACACCTTC CASSHLSEGIGYGYTF
- TRBJ1-1 15 TRBD1 TRBV27 TGTGCCAGCAGTTTATCCGGGACAGGGTACACTGAAGCTTTCTTT CASSLSGTGYTEAFF
- TRBJ1-1 15 TRBD1 TRBV19 TGTGCCAGTAGTTTCCGGGACAGGGGGAACACTGAAGCTTTCTTT CASSFRDRGNTEAFF
- TRBJ2-3 16 TRBD1 TRBV10-3 TGTGCCATCAGTGATGGGACAGGGGGGACCACAGATACGCAGTATTTT CAISDGTGGTTDTQYF
- TRBJ2-1 16 TRBD2 TRBV9 TGTGCCAGCAGCGTAGTCGGCGGGGGGGCATCCAATGAGCAGTTCTTC CASSVVGGGASNEQFF
- TRBJ2-7 15 TRBD1 TRBV25-1 TGTGCCAGCAGTGAATCAGGGGGCGCAGGCTACGAGCAGTACTTC CASSESGGAGYEQYF
- TRBJ1-6 15 - TRBV18 TGTGCCAGCTCACCCTATCCGGGGGGAGGGTCACCCCTCCACTTT CASSPYPGGGSPLHF
- TRBJ2-1 15 TRBD2 TRBV27 TGTGCCAGCAGTCTCGCGGGGGGGGTTAGTAATGAGCAGTTCTTC CASSLAGGVSNEQFF
- TRBJ2-5 16 TRBD2 TRBV9 TGTGCCAGCAGCCTTGGGGCTAGCGGGGGGTCGGAGACCCAGTACTTC CASSLGASGGSETQYF
once TRBJ1-5 14 TRBD1 TRBV7-6 TGTGCCAGCAGCTTAGGAGGGGGCAGGCAGCCCCAGCATTTT CASSLGGGRQPQHF
- TRBJ1-1 16 TRBD1 TRBV9 TGTGCCAGCAGCGTTGGTTTAGGGGGCTTGAACACTGAAGCTTTCTTT CASSVGLGGLNTEAFF
- TRBJ2-5 18 - TRBV21-1 TGTGCCAGCAGCAAAGTCGGGTCTAGCGGGGGGGATGGGGAGACCCAGTACTTC CASSKVGSSGGDGETQYF
- TRBJ1-2 13 - TRBV6-5 TGTGCCAGCAGCGTCGGAGTTAACTATGGCTACACCTTC CASSVGVNYGYTF
- TRBJ2-7 12 TRBD1 TRBV14 TGTGCCAGCAGCCCCCGACAGGGATTGGAGTACTTC CASSPRQGLEYF
once TRBJ2-7 12 - TRBV29-1 TGCAGCGTTGCGGGAACCAGCTACGAGCAGTACTTC CSVAGTSYEQYF